Shown below are 15 T cell receptor beta chains from a single sample sequenced in a study of cytomegalovirus exposure and HLA in healthy donors. With 60 Vbeta and 13 Jbeta primers, the PCR was carried out. Generated by immunoSEQ multiplex PCR, the TCRdb table keeps only in-frame clones and is missing some. This table has 75,000 to 95,000 clones, 70% to 85% appearing once. Material: PBMCs. These receptors were obtained from a man younger than 30 in good health and CMV-seronegative.

There are a few counts of this clone. The chain uses TRBV10-2 and TRBJ1-2; tentatively, D is TRBD1 (6 bases). With 5 bases removed from V and 2 bases from J, the gap between germline ends came to 15 bases. CDR3 length: 15 amino acids. Germline loops: CDR1 WSHSY, CDR2 SAAADI. CDR3 sequence: CASSPLKTGNYGYTF. The CDR3 bases are TGCGCCAGCAGTCCCCTTAAGACAGGCAACTATGGCTACACCTTC.

V is TRBV29-1 and J is TRBJ1-3; maybe TRBD1 (5 bases). The CDR3 consists of 13 residues. Deletions cut 7 bases from V and 4 bases from J, with 14 bases between. CDR1 and CDR2 (germline): SQVTM, ANQGSEA. The CDR3 DNA follows: TGCAGCGCAGATGGGGGGAGCGGAAACACCATATATTTT. This gives the protein CSADGGSGNTIYF.

This rearrangement joins TRBV7-8 to TRBJ2-2, with a possible D match to TRBD2 (5 bases). The germline gives CDR1 SGHVS, CDR2 FQNEAQ. The CDR3 covers 15 residues. With 0 bases removed from V and 7 bases from J, the gap between germline ends came to 12 bases. The CDR3 region is CASSLAESEGGELFF. The CDR3 DNA sequence: TGTGCCAGCAGCTTAGCGGAATCCGAGGGCGGGGAGCTGTTTTTT.

The chain combines TRBV11-3 with TRBJ2-1, with 8 bases identical to TRBD1. This CDR3 region has 13 residues. CDR1 SGHNT and CDR2 YENEEA come from the germline V gene. V was clipped by 5 bases and J by 6 bases; unmatched bases: 3. The CDR3 loop reads CASSPTGGNEQFF. CDR3 DNA: TGTGCCAGCAGCCCCACAGGGGGCAATGAGCAGTTCTTC.

CDR3 residues: CASSEGGEETQYF. The CDR3 bases are TGTGCCAGCAGTGAGGGAGGCGAGGAGACCCAGTACTTC. The chain carries TRBV25-1 and TRBJ2-5; D possibly corresponds to TRBD2 (6 bases). Germline values: CDR1 MGHDK, CDR2 SYGVNS. The CDR3 length is 13 residues. Trimming stripped 3 bases from V and 5 bases from J, with 10 bases between. Variable domain in full (rest from reference TRBV25-1 and TRBJ2-5): EADIYQTPRYLVIGTGKKITLECSQTMGHDKMYWYQQDPGMELHLIHYSYGVNSTEKGDLSSESTVSRIRTEHFPLTLESARPSHTSQYLCASSEGGEETQYFGPGTRLLVL.

The V call is TRBV6-5, the J call TRBJ1-1, with D possibly being TRBD1 (5 bases). The CDR3 has 15 residues. V dropped 4 bases and J dropped 2 bases, with 14 bases sitting between them. The germline gives CDR1 MNHEY, CDR2 SVGAGI. CDR3 nucleotide sequence: TGTGCCAGCAGTTCCCAGGGACTTTTAAACACTGAAGCTTTCTTT. Protein product: CASSSQGLLNTEAFF.

The rearrangement joins TRBV6-5 to TRBJ1-1, with 7 bases identical to TRBD1. V trimming: 6 bases; J trimming: 9 bases; junction bases outside the gene matches: 7. Germline V gives CDR1 MNHEY, CDR2 SVGAGI. The CDR3 extends over 12 amino acids. The CDR3 DNA is TGTGCCAGCAGCTTCGACAGGGCCAAAGCTTTCTTT. Translation: CASSFDRAKAFF.

This clone occurred a few times. The rearrangement joins TRBV18 to TRBJ1-1; TRBD1 agrees at 8 bases. Germline V CDR1 and CDR2: KGHSH, LQKENI. The CDR3 is made up of 11 amino acids. Trimming at V came to 5 bases and at J to 10 bases, leaving 3 bases not matched to a gene. CDR3 sequence: CASSTTGGAFF. CDR3 in DNA: TGTGCCAGCTCAACTACAGGGGGAGCTTTCTTT. The full variable domain, with the rest looked up from reference TRBV18 and TRBJ1-1, is NAGVMQNPRHLVRRRGQEARLRCSPMKGHSHVYWYRQLPEEGLKFMVYLQKENIIDESGMPKERFSAEFPKEGPSILRIQQVVRGDSAAYFCASSTTGGAFFGQGTRLTVV.

This clone was found a few times. The V gene is TRBV25-1, the J gene TRBJ2-1; D is unclear. V shed 5 bases and J shed 4 bases, with 6 bases lying between them. Germline-derived CDR1 and CDR2 are MGHDK and SYGVNS. The length of the CDR3 is 12 residues. CDR3 region: CASSPSYNEQFF. In DNA, the CDR3 is TGTGCCAGCAGTCCGAGTTACAATGAGCAGTTCTTC.

The chain recombines TRBV5-1 with TRBJ1-1, with 10 bases aligning to TRBD1. The V and J ends lost 3 bases and 4 bases, in that order; junction bases with no gene match: 3. The CDR3 length is 14 residues. Germline V CDR1 and CDR2: SGHRS, YFSETQ. The CDR3 region is CASSWRDRGTEAFF. As DNA, the CDR3 is TGCGCCAGCAGCTGGAGGGACAGGGGCACTGAAGCTTTCTTT.

The chain carries TRBV28 and TRBJ2-6, with unresolved D. V was trimmed by 1 base and J by 0 bases, leaving 10 bases between them. The V gene's germline CDR1 is MDHEN and CDR2 SYDVKM. This CDR3 has 17 residues. CDR3 amino acids: CASSLSPVSSGANVLTF. The CDR3 nucleotides read TGTGCCAGCAGTTTATCTCCCGTTAGCTCTGGGGCCAACGTCCTGACTTTC.

This rearrangement joins TRBV7-9 to TRBJ2-1, with 13 bases lining up with TRBD2. This CDR3 is 19 amino acids long. Germline-derived CDR1 and CDR2 are SEHNR and FQNEAQ (reference sequence). Trimming removed 4 bases from V and 1 base from J; junction bases left unmatched: 10. DNA for the CDR3: TGTGCCAGCAGCTCGGGACTAGCGGGGAACCTCAGATCCTACAATGAGCAGTTCTTC. Protein sequence: CASSSGLAGNLRSYNEQFF.

The V call is TRBV7-3, the J call TRBJ1-1; no firm D call. This CDR3 is 15 amino acids long. V was pared by 0 bases and J by 2 bases, with 10 bases between. Germline assignment: CDR1 SGHTA and CDR2 FQGTGA. CDR3 in DNA: TGTGCCAGCAGCTTAACGATGGGCCGAAACACTGAAGCTTTCTTT. Its protein is CASSLTMGRNTEAFF.

V is TRBV6-1 and J is TRBJ2-5; 8 bases map to TRBD2. After removal of 5 bases from V and 4 bases from J, the junction contained 9 bases not matched to a gene. This CDR3 is 15 amino acids long. CDR1 is MNHNS, CDR2 SASEGT, per germline. CDR3 region: CASSRSSGSGETQYF. DNA for the CDR3: TGTGCCAGCAGTAGATCGAGCGGGAGCGGAGAGACCCAGTACTTC.

The gene calls are TRBV5-4 and TRBJ2-2; the match to TRBD2 covers 13 bases. V trimming: 4 bases; J trimming: 5 bases; junction bases outside the gene matches: 5. The CDR3 totals 16 residues. Germline loops: CDR1 SGHNT, CDR2 YYREEE (reference sequence). The CDR3 protein is CASSLLGLAGTGELFF. CDR3 bases: TGTGCCAGCAGCCTCCTGGGACTAGCGGGAACCGGGGAGCTGTTTTTT.